This T cell receptor (beta chain) appears in the sequencing data of a study of blood T cell repertoires in COVID-19. The overall study: T cells, B-cell-depleted T cells, or PBMCs provided the cDNA or gDNA that served as material.

The CDR3 spans 13 residues. Germline V gives CDR1 SGDLS, CDR2 YYNGEE. The V gene end was trimmed by 3 bases and the J gene end by 5 bases; junction bases not matched to a gene: 1. Using immunoSEQ multiplex PCR, the repertoire was profiled, and TCRdb retains in-frame clones only, with some absent. The profile shows 150,000 or so clones, under 90% of them singletons. V usage is TRBV9 and J usage is TRBJ2-5; 10 bases are a match to TRBD1. Sequences were obtained from PBMCs or T cells enriched from blood (not recorded which). This TCR was sampled from a woman aged 50 to 60 who had recovered from COVID-19. The CDR3 nucleotides read TGTGCCAGCAGCGCGACAGGGGGCGAGACCCAGTACTTC. It translates to CASSATGGETQYF.